The clone carrying this T cell receptor beta chain has only a few counts. Its antigen is as yet unknown. At one of its ends the junction is not consistent with the germline gene, which may arise from a read error. The CDR3 spans 14 residues. Drawn from each donor were 7.5 to 10 milliliters of peripheral blood. The sample is drawn from a study of blood T cells in healthy people across ages. Study summary: Roughly one uniquely barcoded beta molecule per two T cells was captured. Study-wide points: Age brought a roughly linear fall in TCR beta diversity measured per million T cells.

Primed by a sample-barcoded 5' primer and a J-beta primer mix, a second PCR proceeded for 7 to 11 cycles. TCRdb processed the 5' RACE reads anew with MiXCR; each CDR3 protein has one entry. The sample yields fewer than 800,000 distinct CDR3 sequences, 49% seen once. The rearrangement uses TRBV12-3 or TRBV12-4 and TRBJ2-6; tentatively, D is TRBD1 or TRBD2 (6 bases each). The source is an older woman in good health. The sample comprised blood. The CDR3 DNA is TGTGCCAGCAGAAGGGGGGCTGGCGCCAACGTCCTGACTTTC. This translates into CASRRGAGANVLTF.